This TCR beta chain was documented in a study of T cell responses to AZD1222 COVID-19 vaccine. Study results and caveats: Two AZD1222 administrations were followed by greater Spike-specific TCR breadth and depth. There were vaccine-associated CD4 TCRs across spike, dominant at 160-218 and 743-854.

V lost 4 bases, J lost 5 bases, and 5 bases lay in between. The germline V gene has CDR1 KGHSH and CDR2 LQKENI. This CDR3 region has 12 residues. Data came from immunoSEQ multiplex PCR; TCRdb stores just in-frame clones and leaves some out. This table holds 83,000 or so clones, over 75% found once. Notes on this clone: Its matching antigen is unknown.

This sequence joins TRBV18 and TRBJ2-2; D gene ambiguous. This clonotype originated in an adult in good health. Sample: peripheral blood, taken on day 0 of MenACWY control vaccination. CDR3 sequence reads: CASSQATGELFF. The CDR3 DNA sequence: TGTGCCAGCTCACAGGCGACCGGGGAGCTGTTTTTT.